These T cell receptor beta chains were read from a single sample in a study of blood T cell repertoires in COVID-19. Here immunoSEQ multiplex PCR was the method, and the copy in TCRdb shows in-frame clones only, minus some. The sample lists approximately 330,000 clones; 65% to 90% were seen once. Sequenced sample: PBMCs or T cells enriched from blood (not recorded which). The receptors originated from a woman in her thirties or forties with acute COVID-19. Both conserved end residues are part of each CDR3. A D gene is named only where the DNA matches it firmly. Only part of the rows carry a size: once, few, many, or a class if the clone is expanded.

d_call j_call v_call clone_size cdr3_length cdr3_aa cdr3_nt
NA TRBJ1-2 TRBV5-4 NA 18 CASSFLGGGDRGNYGYTF TGTGCCAGCAGCTTCCTCGGTGGCGGGGATAGGGGAAACTATGGCTACACCTTC
NA TRBJ2-7 TRBV28 NA 17 CASSVRTWGDPPDEQYF TGTGCCAGCAGTGTACGGACCTGGGGGGATCCGCCGGACGAGCAGTACTTC
NA TRBJ2-3 TRBV5-1 NA 16 CASSWSKGVGTDTQYF TGCGCCAGCAGCTGGTCCAAGGGGGTGGGCACAGATACGCAGTATTTT
NA TRBJ1-5 TRBV5-8 NA 15 CASSSGTSGNQPQHF TGTGCCAGCAGCTCAGGTACCTCGGGCAATCAGCCCCAGCATTTT
NA TRBJ1-5 TRBV2 NA 12 CASNMGNQPQHF TGTGCCAGCAACATGGGCAATCAGCCCCAGCATTTT
NA TRBJ1-5 TRBV12-5 NA 13 CASGCDSNQPQHF TGTGCTAGTGGTTGCGATAGCAATCAGCCCCAGCATTTT
TRBD1 TRBJ2-7 TRBV5-4 once 14 CASSGTGASYEQYF TGTGCCAGCAGCGGTACAGGGGCCTCCTACGAGCAGTACTTC
NA TRBJ1-3 TRBV19 few 14 CASSLERSGNTIYF TGTGCCAGTAGTCTGGAGAGGTCTGGAAACACCATATATTTT
NA TRBJ1-2 TRBV21-1 NA 17 CASSGQDRYPWEYGYTF TGTGCCAGCAGCGGCCAGGACAGATATCCATGGGAGTATGGCTACACCTTC
TRBD1 TRBJ2-7 TRBV15 NA 15 CATSRGDRSTYEQYF TGTGCCACCAGCAGAGGGGACAGGAGTACCTACGAGCAGTACTTC
TRBD1 TRBJ1-5 TRBV4-2 NA 16 CASSEGQAPYDQPQHF TGTGCCAGCAGCGAGGGACAGGCGCCGTACGATCAGCCCCAGCATTTT
NA TRBJ1-1 TRBV5-6 NA 13 CASSLGGGTEAFF TGTGCCAGCAGCTTGGGCGGGGGCACTGAAGCTTTCTTT
TRBD1 TRBJ1-2 TRBV7-2 once 15 CASSLGDRGLSGYTF TGTGCCAGCAGCTTAGGGGACAGGGGTCTTTCGGGCTACACCTTC
TRBD1 TRBJ2-7 TRBV11-2 NA 15 CASSSPGTGSYEQYF TGTGCCAGCAGCTCCCCCGGGACAGGGTCCTACGAGCAGTACTTC
NA TRBJ1-1 TRBV27 few 14 CASSLNRGVTEAFF TGTGCCAGCAGTTTAAATCGGGGGGTTACTGAAGCTTTCTTT
TRBD2 TRBJ2-1 TRBV6-2/TRBV6-3 NA 18 CASSYGTGLAGLYNEQFF TGTGCCAGCAGTTACGGGACGGGACTAGCGGGTTTATACAATGAGCAGTTCTTC
NA TRBJ2-3 TRBV6-5 NA 13 CASSPQEGYTQYF TGTGCCAGCAGTCCTCAGGAGGGTTATACGCAGTATTTT
TRBD1 TRBJ2-1 TRBV19 NA 16 CASRGQGASSYNEQFF TGTGCCAGTAGGGGACAGGGGGCTAGCTCCTACAATGAGCAGTTCTTC
TRBD1 TRBJ1-6 TRBV5-1 few 15 CASSYGTTGNSPLHF TGCGCCAGCAGCTACGGGACGACAGGGAATTCACCCCTCCACTTT
TRBD1 TRBJ1-2 TRBV7-2 NA 12 CASSSRGDGYTF TGTGCCAGCAGCTCCAGGGGGGATGGCTACACCTTC
NA TRBJ2-3 TRBV28 NA 12 CASGGSTDTQYF TGTGCCAGCGGGGGGAGCACAGATACGCAGTATTTT
NA TRBJ1-6 TRBV16 NA 16 CASSQSQGQHNSPLHF TGTGCCAGCAGCCAATCTCAGGGACAACACAATTCACCCCTCCACTTT
NA TRBJ1-1 TRBV5-1 few 15 CASSSRSNRGSEAFF TGCGCCAGCAGCTCGCGTTCGAATAGGGGTAGTGAAGCTTTCTTT
NA TRBJ2-2 TRBV5-1 NA 16 CASSWTPGQNTGELFF TGCGCCAGCAGCTGGACCCCGGGACAGAACACCGGGGAGCTGTTTTTT
TRBD1 TRBJ2-2 TRBV9 NA 15 CASSARDRDIGELFF TGTGCCAGCAGCGCAAGGGACAGGGATATCGGGGAGCTGTTTTTT
NA TRBJ1-4 TRBV3-1/TRBV3-2 NA 16 CASSPSLRRGPKVLFF TGTGCCAGCAGCCCAAGCCTCCGGAGAGGCCCCAAGGTACTGTTTTTT
TRBD2 TRBJ2-3 TRBV9 NA 16 CASSEQAGGRADTQYF TGTGCCAGCAGCGAACAGGCGGGAGGGCGAGCAGATACGCAGTATTTT
TRBD1 TRBJ1-6 TRBV13 NA 14 CASSFGTANSPLHF TGTGCCAGCAGCTTTGGGACAGCAAATTCACCCCTCCACTTT